This TCR beta chain was obtained from a study of naive and memory T cell subsets. The CDR3 is 19 amino acids in total, end residues counted. Per germline, CDR1 SGHAT and CDR2 FQNNGV. CMV status came from CD4+ T cell IFNgamma after overnight CMV lysate stimulation of fresh PBMCs. Study observations and caveats: Naive and memory subsets had different power law exponents for TCR abundance. From naive to CM, EM and EMRA, diversity decreased and Gini increased.

An equimolar mix of two oligonucleotides served as the beta constant-region primer for TRBC1 and TRBC2. Four rounds of PCR amplified the ligated cDNA using nested alpha and beta constant-region primers plus SP2. An oligonucleotide with the SP2 primer and a 12-nucleotide UMI was ligated to the cDNA 3' end. Each CDR3 protein gets one entry after TCRdb re-called the UMI-ligation and nested PCR reads with MiXCR. The top ten clones hold 1.2% of a sample with about 82,000 distinct CDR3 sequences, about 9.9% of them seen once. In the case of this clonotype: Antigen: not known. A much larger clonotype is one base distant, so this may be a read error. No DNA is shown, since the ends of the CDR3 on it are uncertain; the CDR3 is the one TCRdb lists.

Source material: naive CD8+ T cells from blood. This receptor was taken from a human donor in good health. The genes are TRBV11-2 and TRBJ2-5; the tabulated D call, TRBD1, remains unverified against the DNA. The CDR3 reads CASSLSVGQGSYLEETRYF.